The clone carrying this TCR beta chain was seen a few times. The antigen is undetermined. This sample is part of a study of T cell repertoires in cytomegalovirus infection. Overall study context: Public TCR beta signatures indicated both CMV infection and matching HLA type. Study-level findings and limits: Cumulative public TCR beta family frequency identified carriers of CMV plus the relevant HLA. Dominating the ex vivo response were HLA-C-restricted CMV-specific TCR beta clonotypes.

One entry per CDR3 protein results from TCRdb running MiXCR on the reads. Counted here are hundreds of thousands of distinct CDR3 sequences, approximately 24% occurring once; the ten biggest clones make up around 7.6%. The sequenced material came from CD8+ T cells from PBMCs. The sequence came from a human donor in good health (CMV status not recorded). Some clones in this sample may be carry-over from other donors' samples.

CDR3 coding DNA: TGCAGTGTTCAAGACAGGGGACGAGGAAACACCATATATTTT. This codes for CSVQDRGRGNTIYF. V is TRBV20-1 and J is TRBJ1-3, with 8 bases aligning to TRBD1. Germline CDR1 is DFQATT and CDR2 is SNEGSKA (reference sequence). CDR3 length: 14 amino acids. The V and J ends lost 7 bases and 4 bases, in that order; junction bases with no gene match: 9.